The clone carrying this T cell receptor beta chain was detected many times. Antigen unknown. Synthesis of TCR cDNA relied on 5'RACE template switching, which attached a universal primer site and UMIs. TCRdb independently ran MiXCR on the 5' RACE reads; one entry per CDR3 protein. The sample has roughly 60,000 distinct CDR3 sequences, roughly 6.9% seen once; the top ten hold under 45%. The data belong to a study of T cells after yellow fever vaccination. Study details: SMART-Seq v4 Ultra Low Input handled preparation of low-cell-number fractions. Study-level findings and limits: Most primary-vaccination clones recurred post-booster (approximately 95% CD4, 88% CD8). The CD4 and CD8 compartments had a small share of their clonotypes in common.

This CDR3 is built from 15 residues. V was clipped by 3 bases and J by 0 bases, with 8 bases between them. J is TRBJ2-2 and V is TRBV12-3 or TRBV12-4; D call uncertain. The TCR was taken from a young man who received the YFV17D yellow fever vaccine. The sequences come from CD8+ T cells sorted from PBMCs, collected on the day of the first yellow fever vaccination. For the CDR3, the DNA is TGTGCCAGCAGTTTTGTTGGTCCGAACACCGGGGAGCTGTTTTTT. Translation: CASSFVGPNTGELFF.